This TCR beta chain was found in a study of blood T cell repertoires in COVID-19. Study overall: There were acute and convalescent COVID-19 samples, and they came from the United States, Italy and Spain. In each case, the material was cDNA or gDNA derived from T cells, B-cell-depleted T cells, or PBMCs.

Generated by immunoSEQ multiplex PCR, the TCRdb table keeps only in-frame clones and is missing some. The sample consists of 35,000 to 45,000 clones, just over 90% of them appearing once. The CDR3 is made up of 20 amino acids. Germline V gives CDR1 SGDLS, CDR2 YYNGEE. The germline V and J ends were trimmed by 4 bases and 2 bases, with 25 bases remaining between them. The source of this sequence is a man aged 50 or older with COVID-19, enrolled during active disease. The V call is TRBV9, the J call TRBJ1-6; possible D gene TRBD1, 6 bases. The sample comprised peripheral blood. For the CDR3, the DNA is TGTGCCAGCAGCTCTTCCCCCCCTGACAGGCGAGGTACCTATAATTCACCCCTCCACTTT. Its translation is CASSSSPPDRRGTYNSPLHF.